One sample yielded the 12 T cell receptor beta chains listed below, sequenced in a study of human T cells and chemical hapten exposure (dated by TCRdb to the early 2020s). The library was made by RACE. The data were produced on a NextSeq 500. The public reads were reprocessed in TCRdb via fastp at Q25 and MiXCR, keeping in-frame beta chains. Each record represents a unique CDR3 protein, reported with the most common genes and DNA among its rows. Here the sample has approximately 370,000 distinct CDR3 sequences; 5% to 6.5% occur a single time. The ten largest clones capture under 9.5% of the sample. Explained via the paper, the time point label denotes: pre-sensitization, week 0. Sample treatment or condition, as interpreted from the label and publication: therapeutic diphenylcyclopropenone sensitization with weekly scalp DPC. Sequencing used whole blood, obtained in connection with sensitization to the hapten diphenylcyclopropenone (DPC). Source of these receptors: a woman under 30 with alopecia areata. Some clones in this sample may be carry-over from other donors' samples.

This clonotype was detected many times. J is TRBJ1-5 and V is TRBV18; 8 bases are shared with TRBD1. The CDR3 sequence is 15 residues long. Trimming at V came to 3 bases and at J to 5 bases, leaving 6 bases not matched to a gene. In germline, CDR1 is KGHSH, CDR2 LQKENI. The CDR3 region is CASSPRQGNDQPQHF. The CDR3 DNA is TGTGCCAGCTCACCTCGACAGGGGAACGATCAGCCCCAGCATTTT.

This clonotype was seen repeatedly, ten times or more. This rearrangement joins TRBV6-2 or TRBV6-3 to TRBJ1-5, with D maybe TRBD1 (5 bases). Trimming shortened V by 5 bases and J by 7 bases, and 12 bases separated the two germline ends. The CDR3 spans 13 residues. Per germline, CDR1 MNHEY and CDR2 SVGEGT. For the CDR3, the DNA is TGTGCCAGCAGTCCCCCGGGGACCCAGCCCCAGCATTTT. This encodes CASSPPGTQPQHF.

This clonotype was counted many times. The V and J genes are TRBV7-9 and TRBJ1-6; TRBD1 agrees at 7 bases. With V trimmed by 5 bases and J by 0 bases, 7 bases remained unmatched. This CDR3 contains 17 residues. The V gene's germline CDR1 is SEHNR and CDR2 FQNEAQ (reference sequence). The DNA of the CDR3 is TGTGCCAGCAGCGTGGACAGGACGAGCTCCTATAATTCACCCCTCCACTTT. Amino acids: CASSVDRTSSYNSPLHF.

V is TRBV6-2 or TRBV6-3 and J is TRBJ1-4; 8 bases map to TRBD1. The CDR3 sequence is 14 residues long. Losses at the gene ends were 6 bases for V and 6 bases for J; bases not matched to a gene: 6. Germline CDR1 reads MNHEY; CDR2 reads SVGEGT. This CDR3 reads CASRLQGAYEKLFF. For the CDR3, the DNA is TGTGCCAGCAGGCTGCAGGGGGCTTATGAAAAACTGTTTTTT.

The CDR3 here is CSASLSDRGFYEQYF. The CDR3 DNA sequence: TGCAGTGCTAGCCTCTCCGACAGGGGGTTCTACGAGCAGTACTTC. The genes are TRBV20-1 and TRBJ2-7; 9 nucleotides agree with TRBD1. Germline CDR1 reads DFQATT; CDR2 reads SNEGSKA (reference sequence). The CDR3 loop spans 15 amino acids. The trim removed 3 bases at V and 3 bases at J, leaving 9 bases unmatched.

Notes on this clonotype: As the CDR3 is not closed by the conserved phenylalanine or tryptophan, this likely results from a read error. The chain carries TRBV24-1 and TRBJ2-3, with D possibly being TRBD2 (6 bases). CDR1 KGHDR and CDR2 SFDVKD come from the germline V gene. V lost 7 bases, J lost 4 bases, and 14 bases lay in between. The CDR3 totals 14 residues. The CDR3 sequence is CATREAGGADTQYL. CDR3 nucleotides: TGTGCCACCAGGGAGGCAGGAGGGGCAGATACGCAGTATCTT.

This clonotype was counted many times. CDR3 amino acids: CASSLAPQDTQYF. In nucleotides, the CDR3 is TGTGCCAGCAGCTTAGCCCCCCAAGATACGCAGTATTTT. J is TRBJ2-3 and V is TRBV7-2; D unresolved. The V end lost 0 bases, the J end lost 5 bases, and 6 bases lay between the germline ends. From germline, CDR1 is SGHTA and CDR2 FQGNSA. The CDR3 length is 13 residues. Filled out from reference TRBV7-2 and TRBJ2-3, the complete variable domain reads GAGVSQSPSNKVTEKGKDVELRCDPISGHTALYWYRQSLGQGLEFLIYFQGNSAPDKSGLPSDRFSAERTGGSVSTLTIQRTQQEDSAVYLCASSLAPQDTQYFGPGTRLTVL.

In its sample, this clonotype ranks as large. The rearrangement joins TRBV4-3 to TRBJ2-4; D may be TRBD2 (7 bases). Trimming stripped 0 bases from V and 4 bases from J, with 16 bases between. The CDR3 spans 17 residues. Per the germline V gene, CDR1 is LGHNA and CDR2 is YSLEER. CDR3 in amino acids: CASSQEDEGGPKNIQYF. The CDR3 DNA follows: TGCGCCAGCAGCCAAGAGGATGAGGGGGGGCCAAAAAACATTCAGTACTTC.

This clonotype has ten or more counts. The chain employs TRBV6-2 or TRBV6-3 and TRBJ1-5; 8 bases agree with TRBD1. The CDR3 runs to 14 residues. The V gene's germline CDR1 is MNHEY and CDR2 SVGEGT. The ends lost 6 bases at V and 3 bases at J; junction bases unmatched: 4. For the CDR3, the DNA is TGTGCCAGCAGGCCCAGGGGGCCCAATCAGCCCCAGCATTTT. Amino acid sequence: CASRPRGPNQPQHF.

The rearrangement links TRBV9 to TRBJ1-1; D might be TRBD1 (5 bases). V was pared by 3 bases and J by 1 base, with 16 bases between. CDR3 length: 16 residues. Germline V lookup: CDR1 SGDLS, CDR2 YYNGEE. The DNA of the CDR3 is TGTGCCAGCAGCGCAGCCGGGACCTTCAAGAACACTGAAGCTTTCTTT. Translated: CASSAAGTFKNTEAFF.

Ten or more counts support this clonotype. This chain joins TRBV20-1 and TRBJ1-1; possibly TRBD1 for D (6 bases). Looked up from germline, CDR1 is DFQATT and CDR2 is SNEGSKA (reference sequence). The V gene lost 1 base and the J gene lost 3 bases, with 12 bases spanning the gap. The length of the CDR3 is 14 residues. The CDR3 sequence: CSARAGTSYTEAFF. The CDR3 coding sequence is TGCAGTGCTAGAGCCGGGACAAGCTACACTGAAGCTTTCTTT.

This chain uses TRBV6-1 with TRBJ1-1; the D is unclear. The CDR3 extends over 15 amino acids. With 2 bases removed from V and 3 bases from J, the gap between germline ends came to 13 bases. The germline V gene encodes CDR1 MNHNS and CDR2 SASEGT. In nucleotides, the CDR3 is TGTGCCAGCAGTGAAATGGGCCCCCGGTACACTGAAGCTTTCTTT. It translates to CASSEMGPRYTEAFF.